These T cell receptor beta chains were read from a single sample in a study of cytomegalovirus exposure and HLA in healthy donors. Some clones are missing from TCRdb's copy, which holds only in-frame ones; the method was immunoSEQ multiplex PCR. The sample includes about 78,000 clones, roughly 95% seen only once; the top ten take about 1.6%. The sequencing sample was made of PBMCs. These receptor sequences come from a man in his late teens or twenties in good health and CMV-seropositive. Each CDR3 is given with its conserved first and last residue. The D gene is left open where the match is weak. Clone size is given for some rows only: seen once, a few or many times, or a class if the clone is expanded.

clone_size: .
v_call: TRBV30
j_call: TRBJ1-2
d_call: .
cdr3_nt: TGTGCCTGGAGTGTGAGCCATGGCTACACCTTC
cdr3_aa: CAWSVSHGYTF

clone_size: .
v_call: TRBV18
j_call: TRBJ1-1
d_call: .
cdr3_nt: TGTGCCAGCTCACCAGGCAGGGACACTGAAGCTTTCTTT
cdr3_aa: CASSPGRDTEAFF

clone_size: .
v_call: TRBV28
j_call: TRBJ2-6
d_call: TRBD1
cdr3_nt: TGTGCCATAGGGACAGTCGAGGCCAACGTCCTGACTTTC
cdr3_aa: CAIGTVEANVLTF

clone_size: .
v_call: TRBV5-1
j_call: TRBJ2-5
d_call: .
cdr3_nt: TGCGCCAGCAGCTCTGACACATTAGCGGTCTGGAGGGAGACCCAGTACTTC
cdr3_aa: CASSSDTLAVWRETQYF

clone_size: .
v_call: TRBV28
j_call: TRBJ1-1
d_call: .
cdr3_nt: TGTGCCAGCAGCCTTTCCCCCACGACAGGAATGTTTGGCGCTGAAGCTTTCTTT
cdr3_aa: CASSLSPTTGMFGAEAFF

clone_size: .
v_call: TRBV7-9
j_call: TRBJ2-7
d_call: TRBD1
cdr3_nt: TGTGCCAGCAGCTTAAGAGGGGGCGGGTACGAGCAGTACTTC
cdr3_aa: CASSLRGGGYEQYF

clone_size: .
v_call: TRBV9
j_call: TRBJ1-5
d_call: TRBD1
cdr3_nt: TGTGCCAGCAGCGTAGGGACAGGGGTTGGGCTCAATCAGCCCCAGCATTTT
cdr3_aa: CASSVGTGVGLNQPQHF

clone_size: .
v_call: TRBV28
j_call: TRBJ2-7
d_call: TRBD1
cdr3_nt: TGTGCCAGCAGAACCCCGGGACAGTCCTACGAGCAGTACTTC
cdr3_aa: CASRTPGQSYEQYF

clone_size: once
v_call: TRBV19
j_call: TRBJ2-7
d_call: .
cdr3_nt: TGTGCCAGTAGTATAGGGGGGGCCTACGAGCAGTACTTC
cdr3_aa: CASSIGGAYEQYF

clone_size: .
v_call: TRBV29-1
j_call: TRBJ2-4
d_call: .
cdr3_nt: TGCAGCGCACAAGGCCAGGGGAGAGCTAGCCAAAACATTCAGTACTTC
cdr3_aa: CSAQGQGRASQNIQYF

clone_size: .
v_call: TRBV11-2
j_call: TRBJ1-2
d_call: .
cdr3_nt: TGTGCCAGCAGCCCCACCTTGAGGCCTGGCTACACCTTC
cdr3_aa: CASSPTLRPGYTF

clone_size: .
v_call: TRBV9
j_call: TRBJ2-3
d_call: TRBD1
cdr3_nt: TGTGCCAGCAGCCCTCGACAGGGTCGCACAGATACGCAGTATTTT
cdr3_aa: CASSPRQGRTDTQYF

clone_size: .
v_call: TRBV30
j_call: TRBJ2-7
d_call: .
cdr3_nt: TGTGCCTGGAGTGTAACAGGCACCTACGAGCAGTACTTC
cdr3_aa: CAWSVTGTYEQYF

clone_size: .
v_call: TRBV5-1
j_call: TRBJ2-5
d_call: .
cdr3_nt: TGCGCCAGCAGCAGCGACAGCCACCAAGAGACCCAGTACTTC
cdr3_aa: CASSSDSHQETQYF

clone_size: .
v_call: TRBV2
j_call: TRBJ2-3
d_call: TRBD2
cdr3_nt: TGTGCCAGCAGTGAAAGGGACTACACAGATACGCAGTATTTT
cdr3_aa: CASSERDYTDTQYF

clone_size: .
v_call: TRBV27
j_call: TRBJ1-3
d_call: TRBD1
cdr3_nt: TGTGCCAGCAGTGCCTACGACAGGGCTAAAGGAAACACCATATATTTT
cdr3_aa: CASSAYDRAKGNTIYF

clone_size: .
v_call: TRBV30
j_call: TRBJ1-1
d_call: TRBD1
cdr3_nt: TGTGCCTGGAGTGACGGGACAGTTAACACTGAAGCTTTCTTT
cdr3_aa: CAWSDGTVNTEAFF

clone_size: .
v_call: TRBV27
j_call: TRBJ2-3
d_call: TRBD2
cdr3_nt: TGTGCCAGCAGTCCAGCCGGGACTAGCGGGAGTTGGGCAGATACGCAGTATTTT
cdr3_aa: CASSPAGTSGSWADTQYF

clone_size: .
v_call: TRBV7-2
j_call: TRBJ1-2
d_call: .
cdr3_nt: TGTGCCAGCAGCTTAGATCGGGATTTTTATGGCTACACCTTC
cdr3_aa: CASSLDRDFYGYTF

clone_size: .
v_call: TRBV6-1
j_call: TRBJ2-2
d_call: TRBD2
cdr3_nt: TGTGCCAGCAGTGAACTCGCCGGACTAGCGGCCGGGGAGCTGTTTTTT
cdr3_aa: CASSELAGLAAGELFF

clone_size: .
v_call: TRBV4-1
j_call: TRBJ2-5
d_call: TRBD2
cdr3_nt: TGCGCCAGCAGCCAAGATCCCGGACTAGCGGGAGGGGGCCAAGAGACCCAGTACTTC
cdr3_aa: CASSQDPGLAGGGQETQYF

clone_size: .
v_call: TRBV6-1
j_call: TRBJ1-5
d_call: .
cdr3_nt: TGTGCCAGCAGAGTAGGACTGTTCCCGCCGTCCCAGCATTTT
cdr3_aa: CASRVGLFPPSQHF

clone_size: .
v_call: TRBV27
j_call: TRBJ2-3
d_call: .
cdr3_nt: TGTGCCAGCAGTCTCAGGGATACGCAGTATTTT
cdr3_aa: CASSLRDTQYF

clone_size: .
v_call: TRBV5-1
j_call: TRBJ2-2
d_call: .
cdr3_nt: TGCGCCAGCAGCTTGGAGGAAGGGGCAGCCGGGGAGCTGTTTTTT
cdr3_aa: CASSLEEGAAGELFF

clone_size: .
v_call: TRBV7-3
j_call: TRBJ2-5
d_call: .
cdr3_nt: TGTGCCAGCAGCGCCTCAGGGGGGGAGACCCAGTACTTC
cdr3_aa: CASSASGGETQYF